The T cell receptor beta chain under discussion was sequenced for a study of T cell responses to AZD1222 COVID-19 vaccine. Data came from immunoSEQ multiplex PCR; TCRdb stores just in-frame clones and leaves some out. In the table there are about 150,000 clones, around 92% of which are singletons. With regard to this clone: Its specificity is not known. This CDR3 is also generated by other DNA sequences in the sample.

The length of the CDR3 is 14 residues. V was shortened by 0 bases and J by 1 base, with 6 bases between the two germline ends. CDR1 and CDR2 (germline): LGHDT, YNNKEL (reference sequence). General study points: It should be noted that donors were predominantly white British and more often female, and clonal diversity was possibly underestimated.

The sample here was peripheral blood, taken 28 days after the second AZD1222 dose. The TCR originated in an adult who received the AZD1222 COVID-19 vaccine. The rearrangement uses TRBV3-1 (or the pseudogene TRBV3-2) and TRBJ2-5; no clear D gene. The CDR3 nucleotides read TGTGCCAGCAGCCAAGAAGGACCCCAAGAGACCCAGTACTTC. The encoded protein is CASSQEGPQETQYF.